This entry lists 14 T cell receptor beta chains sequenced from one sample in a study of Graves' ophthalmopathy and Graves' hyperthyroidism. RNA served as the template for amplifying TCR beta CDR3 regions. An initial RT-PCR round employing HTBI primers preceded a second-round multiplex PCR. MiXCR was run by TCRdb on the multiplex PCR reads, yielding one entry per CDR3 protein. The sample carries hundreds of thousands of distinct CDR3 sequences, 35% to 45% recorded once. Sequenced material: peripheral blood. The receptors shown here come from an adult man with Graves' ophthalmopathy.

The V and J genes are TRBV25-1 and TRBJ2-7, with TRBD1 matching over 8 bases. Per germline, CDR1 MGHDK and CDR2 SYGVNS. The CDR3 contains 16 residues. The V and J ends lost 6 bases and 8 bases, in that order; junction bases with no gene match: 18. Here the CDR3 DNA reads TGTGCCAGCAGCCAAGATTTAACAGGGGGTATTACGAAGCAGTACTTC. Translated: CASSQDLTGGITKQYF.

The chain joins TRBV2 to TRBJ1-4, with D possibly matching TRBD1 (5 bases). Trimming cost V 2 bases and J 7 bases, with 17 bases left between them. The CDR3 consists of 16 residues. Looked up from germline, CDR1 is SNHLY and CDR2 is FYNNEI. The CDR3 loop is CASSERGLSRREKLFF. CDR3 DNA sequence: TGTGCCAGCAGTGAAAGGGGACTATCTAGACGTGAAAAACTGTTTTTT.

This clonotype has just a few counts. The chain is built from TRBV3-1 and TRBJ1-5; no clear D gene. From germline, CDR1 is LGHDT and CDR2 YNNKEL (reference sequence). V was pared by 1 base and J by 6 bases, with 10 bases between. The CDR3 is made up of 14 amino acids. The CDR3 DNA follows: TGTGCCAGCAGCCAAGGGGCCCTCGGTCAGCCCCAGCATTTT. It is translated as CASSQGALGQPQHF.

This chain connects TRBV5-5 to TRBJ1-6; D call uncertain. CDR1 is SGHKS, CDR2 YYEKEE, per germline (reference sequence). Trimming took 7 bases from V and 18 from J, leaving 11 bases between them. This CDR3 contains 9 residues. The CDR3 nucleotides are TGTGCCAGCGAACGGACGGGCCACTTT. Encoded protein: CASERTGHF. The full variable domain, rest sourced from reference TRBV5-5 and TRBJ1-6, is DAGVTQSPTHLIKTRGQQVTLRCSPISGHKSVSWYQQVLGQGPQFIFQYYEKEERGRGNFPDRFSARQFPNYSSELNVNALLLGDSALYLCASERTGHFGNGTRLTVT.

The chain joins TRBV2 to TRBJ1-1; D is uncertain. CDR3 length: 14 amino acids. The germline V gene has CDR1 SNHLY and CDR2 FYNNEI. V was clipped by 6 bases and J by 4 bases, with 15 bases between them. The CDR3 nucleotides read TGTGCCAGCAGGGGGATCTCGGGGAGCACTGAAGCTTTCTTT. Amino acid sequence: CASRGISGSTEAFF.

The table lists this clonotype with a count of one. The CDR3 loop is CASSFQGSAEAFF. The DNA of the CDR3 is TGTGCCAGCAGTTTTCAGGGGTCCGCTGAAGCTTTCTTT. The chain couples TRBV25-1 to TRBJ1-1; D might be TRBD1 (6 bases). There are 13 residues in the CDR3. Germline V gene sequence: CDR1 MGHDK, CDR2 SYGVNS. Trimming removed 5 bases from V and 6 bases from J, with 13 bases in between.

CDR3 region: CASSEWGSGSSSYEQYF. The CDR3 DNA reads TGTGCCAGCAGTGAATGGGGTAGCGGGAGTAGCTCCTACGAGCAGTACTTC. The chain is built from TRBV25-1 and TRBJ2-7; 9 positions agree with TRBD2. This CDR3 region has 17 residues. CDR1 is MGHDK, CDR2 SYGVNS, per germline. The trim removed 1 base at V and 0 bases at J, leaving 7 bases unmatched.

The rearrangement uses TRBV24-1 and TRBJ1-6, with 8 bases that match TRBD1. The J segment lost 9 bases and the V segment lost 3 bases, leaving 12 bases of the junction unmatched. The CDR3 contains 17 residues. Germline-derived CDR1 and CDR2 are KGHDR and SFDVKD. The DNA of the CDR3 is TGTGCCACCAGTGATACCCACCGGGACAGGTGGTGTTCACCCCTCCACTTT. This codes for CATSDTHRDRWCSPLHF.

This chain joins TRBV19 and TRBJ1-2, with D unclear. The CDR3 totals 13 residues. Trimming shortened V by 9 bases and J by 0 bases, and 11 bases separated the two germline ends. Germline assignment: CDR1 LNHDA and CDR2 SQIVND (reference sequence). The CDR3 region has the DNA TGTGCCAGCCTCGGCCAACCTAACTATGGCTACACCTTC. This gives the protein CASLGQPNYGYTF.

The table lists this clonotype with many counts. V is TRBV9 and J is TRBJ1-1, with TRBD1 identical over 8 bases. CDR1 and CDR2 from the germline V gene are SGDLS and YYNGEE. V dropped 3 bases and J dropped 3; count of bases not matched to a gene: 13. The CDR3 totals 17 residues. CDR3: CASSGTDRDFEDTEAFF. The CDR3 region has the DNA TGTGCCAGCAGCGGCACGGACAGGGACTTCGAGGACACTGAAGCTTTCTTT.

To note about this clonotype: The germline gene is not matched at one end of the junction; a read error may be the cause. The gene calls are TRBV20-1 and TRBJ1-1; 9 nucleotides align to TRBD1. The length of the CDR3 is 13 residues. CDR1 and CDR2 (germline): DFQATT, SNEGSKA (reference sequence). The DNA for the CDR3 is TGCAGTGCGACGCGACAGGGGGACACTGAGGCTTTCTTT. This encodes CSATRQGDTEAFF.

In DNA form, the CDR3 reads TGTGCCAGCAGCTTAGGTCGGACAGGGAACACAGATACGCAGTATTTT. This translates into CASSLGRTGNTDTQYF. This chain joins TRBV7-9 and TRBJ2-3; 8 positions agree with TRBD1. V shed 1 base, J shed 2 bases, and the junction held 5 bases outside the gene matches. CDR3 length equals 16 residues. The germline V gene has CDR1 SEHNR and CDR2 FQNEAQ (reference sequence).

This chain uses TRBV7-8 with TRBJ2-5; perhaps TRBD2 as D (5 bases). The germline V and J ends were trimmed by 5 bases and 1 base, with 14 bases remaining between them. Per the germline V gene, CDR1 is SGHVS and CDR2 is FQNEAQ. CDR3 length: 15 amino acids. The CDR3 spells CASSQDGGPQETQYF. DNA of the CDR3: TGTGCCAGCAGCCAAGATGGAGGACCCCAAGAGACCCAGTACTTC.

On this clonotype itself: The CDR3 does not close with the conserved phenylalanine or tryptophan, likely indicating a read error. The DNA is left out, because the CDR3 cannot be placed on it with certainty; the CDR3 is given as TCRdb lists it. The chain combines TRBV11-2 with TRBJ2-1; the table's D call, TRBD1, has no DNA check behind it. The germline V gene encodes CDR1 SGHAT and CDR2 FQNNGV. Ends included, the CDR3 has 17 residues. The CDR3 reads CASSRRTAQISYNEPLC.